Presented here are 17 T cell receptor beta chains from one specimen sequenced in a study of beta chain features in type 1 diabetes. General observations from the study: Moderately but significantly shorter TCRB CDR3s were found in Type 1 diabetes patients in all four CD4+ subsets.

cDNA synthesis used the whole RNA isolate, giving expressed TCRB sequences. The table came from immunoSEQ multiplex PCR; TCRdb's copy has only in-frame clones and leaves some out. The repertoire has 250,000 to 300,000 clones, roughly an eighth of them found once; the top ten carry about 0.017%. Antigen specificity for these receptors is unknown. The sample taken for sequencing was naive CD4+ T cells from blood. All receptors come from a man aged 30 to 39 with type 1 diabetes.

This clone was observed a handful of times. This sequence joins TRBV7-9 and TRBJ2-5; 8 nucleotides match TRBD1. The length of the CDR3 is 14 residues. J was trimmed by 5 bases and V by 5 bases; bases with no gene match: 7. Looked up from germline, CDR1 is SEHNR and CDR2 is FQNEAQ (reference sequence). The CDR3 reads CASSPAGGGETQYF. Here the CDR3 DNA reads TGTGCCAGCAGCCCTGCAGGGGGCGGTGAGACCCAGTACTTC.

This clone has more than one count but fewer than ten. The chain carries TRBV7-3 and TRBJ2-3; tentative D call: TRBD1 (5 bases). The CDR3 is made up of 14 amino acids. Looked up from germline, CDR1 is SGHTA and CDR2 is FQGTGA. The V end was cut by 5 bases, the J end by 0 bases, with 9 bases between. DNA for the CDR3: TGTGCCAGCAGCAGGGGAACTAGCACAGATACGCAGTATTTT. Translation: CASSRGTSTDTQYF.

V is TRBV5-1 and J is TRBJ2-1; 8 bases are shared with TRBD2. The germline gives CDR1 SGHRS, CDR2 YFSETQ. The CDR3 runs 15 residues. The V and J ends lost 5 bases and 2 bases, in that order; junction bases with no gene match: 6. The CDR3 sequence: CASRISGVPYNEQFF. The CDR3 bases are TGCGCCAGCAGGATTAGCGGGGTCCCCTACAATGAGCAGTTCTTC.

This clone has a handful of counts. The chain couples TRBV5-4 to TRBJ2-1; 8 bases are a match to TRBD2. The germline V gene encodes CDR1 SGHNT and CDR2 YYREEE (reference sequence). The CDR3 is 14 amino acids. J gave up 5 bases and V 7 bases, and 8 bases lay outside the gene matches. In DNA form, the CDR3 reads TGTGCCAGCCGGGGGGGACTAGTTAACAATGAGCAGTTCTTC. Translation: CASRGGLVNNEQFF.

The chain has TRBV19 and TRBJ2-1; TRBD2 matches at 11 bases. The CDR3 is made up of 16 amino acids. From germline, CDR1 is LNHDA and CDR2 SQIVND (reference sequence). After removal of 5 bases from V and 6 bases from J, the junction contained 9 bases not matched to a gene. CDR3 loop: CASSRTGTSGANEQFF. DNA for the CDR3: TGTGCCAGTAGTCGAACAGGGACTAGCGGCGCCAATGAGCAGTTCTTC.

This clone was detected a few times. This sample includes further DNA sequences coding for the same CDR3. The gene calls are TRBV7-2 and TRBJ2-7; D is ambiguous. The germline V gene has CDR1 SGHTA and CDR2 FQGNSA. V was shortened by 0 bases and J by 4 bases, with 4 bases between the two germline ends. The CDR3 totals 12 residues. The CDR3 region has the DNA TGTGCCAGCAGCTTAGCGAGGTACGAGCAGTACTTC. Amino acids: CASSLARYEQYF.

This clone was seen a handful of times. The V call is TRBV6-5, the J call TRBJ2-3, with TRBD2 as a possible D gene (5 bases). This CDR3 is 15 amino acids long. Germline V gene lookup returns CDR1 MNHEY and CDR2 SVGAGI. V was pared by 2 bases and J by 7 bases, with 16 bases between. CDR3 sequence: CASSYGSGPTYTQYF. In DNA, the CDR3 is TGTGCCAGCAGTTACGGGAGCGGCCCGACATATACGCAGTATTTT.

This clone was observed a handful of times. V is TRBV18 and J is TRBJ2-6; D unresolved. V was shortened by 2 bases and J by 4 bases, with 9 bases between the two germline ends. Germline-derived CDR1 and CDR2 are KGHSH and LQKENI. The CDR3 spans 15 residues. This CDR3 reads CASSPVRSGANVLTF. DNA of the CDR3: TGTGCCAGCTCACCAGTCAGGTCGGGGGCCAACGTCCTGACTTTC.

This chain connects TRBV9 to TRBJ2-2, with 12 bases matching TRBD2. The CDR3 is 16 amino acids. The ends lost 0 bases at V and 7 bases at J; junction bases unmatched: 4. CDR1 is SGDLS and CDR2 is YYNGEE in the germline V gene. CDR3 residues: CASSVGLAGGIGELFF. CDR3 nucleotide sequence: TGTGCCAGCAGCGTAGGGCTAGCGGGAGGGATCGGGGAGCTGTTTTTT.

This clone turned up a few times. The chain is built from TRBV5-1 and TRBJ2-3; weak D call: TRBD1 (6 bases). This CDR3 has 15 amino acids. CDR1 and CDR2 (germline): SGHRS, YFSETQ. V was shortened by 0 bases and J by 4 bases, with 12 bases between the two germline ends. CDR3 coding DNA: TGCGCCAGCAGCTTGGAGGGACAACTCCCAGATACGCAGTATTTT. Translating it yields CASSLEGQLPDTQYF.

This clone was picked up a small number of times. The rearrangement links TRBV4-2 to TRBJ2-2; maybe TRBD1 (6 bases). In germline, CDR1 is LGHNA, CDR2 YNFKEQ. This CDR3 has 17 residues. V dropped 4 bases and J dropped 0 bases, with 15 bases sitting between them. The CDR3 region is CASSLHSGTTNTGELFF. The CDR3 nucleotides read TGTGCCAGCAGCCTCCACTCCGGGACAACGAACACCGGGGAGCTGTTTTTT.

A few counts support this clone. The chain is built from TRBV6-6 and TRBJ2-5; unclear D gene. Germline V gives CDR1 MNHNY, CDR2 SVGAGI (reference sequence). V was shortened by 5 bases and J by 4 bases, with 8 bases between the two germline ends. The CDR3 totals 12 residues. The CDR3: CASSPRRETQYF. The CDR3 region has the DNA TGTGCCAGCAGTCCTAGGAGAGAGACCCAGTACTTC.

Only a few counts were recorded for this clone. This chain joins TRBV29-1 and TRBJ2-3; perhaps TRBD1 as D (7 bases). V dropped 7 bases and J dropped 5 bases, with 16 bases sitting between them. Germline V lookup: CDR1 SQVTM, CDR2 ANQGSEA. The CDR3 is 13 amino acids. DNA for the CDR3: TGCAGCGGAGGGGGCGGGAATGGAGATACGCAGTATTTT. Protein product: CSGGGGNGDTQYF.

The chain recombines TRBV28 with TRBJ2-1; 7 bases are shared with TRBD2. The CDR3 covers 16 residues. V dropped 2 bases and J dropped 6; count of bases not matched to a gene: 10. The germline V gene encodes CDR1 MDHEN and CDR2 SYDVKM. CDR3: CASSLMWREISNEQFF. CDR3 in DNA: TGTGCCAGCAGTTTAATGTGGCGGGAGATATCCAATGAGCAGTTCTTC.

This clone was found a few times. The rearrangement joins TRBV5-4 to TRBJ2-3; 10 nucleotides match TRBD1. The CDR3 contains 16 residues. Germline V gene lookup returns CDR1 SGHNT and CDR2 YYREEE (reference sequence). V trimming: 4 bases; J trimming: 3 bases; junction bases outside the gene matches: 8. CDR3 DNA: TGTGCCAGCAGCGACTCCCGGGACAGGGGAACAGATACGCAGTATTTT. Translated: CASSDSRDRGTDTQYF.

The V gene is TRBV29-1, the J gene TRBJ2-3; 8 bases match TRBD2. The CDR3 totals 15 residues. V was pared by 4 bases and J by 0 bases, with 6 bases of the junction left unmatched. CDR1 and CDR2 from the germline V gene are SQVTM and ANQGSEA. The CDR3 coding sequence is TGCAGCGTTGCTGGTAGCGGGACTAGCACAGATACGCAGTATTTT. Protein sequence: CSVAGSGTSTDTQYF.

This clone occurred a few times. The chain joins TRBV12-5 to TRBJ2-5; D gene unclear. The CDR3 spans 13 residues. Germline assignment: CDR1 LGHNT and CDR2 FRNRAP. V lost 6 bases and J 1 base, leaving 9 bases between the germline ends. CDR3: CASGRDTQETQYF. For the CDR3, the DNA is TGTGCTAGTGGCCGCGACACCCAAGAGACCCAGTACTTC.